This TCR beta chain was recorded in a study of yellow fever vaccine responses in identical twins. This clonotype was found a few times. The CDR3 contains 16 residues. Germline V gene lookup returns CDR1 SGHAT and CDR2 FQNNGV. V dropped 5 bases and J dropped 3; count of bases not matched to a gene: 7. MiXCR, applied by TCRdb to the RT-PCR reads, yields one record per CDR3 protein. There are more than 4,500 distinct CDR3 sequences in the sample; over 60% occur only once, and around 4% lies in the top ten. The sequencing here drew on T cells from blood (PBMCs), unsorted or a sorted subset (not recorded which), taken before or after yellow fever vaccination (not recorded which). This TCR came from a woman under 30 who received the yellow fever vaccine. This chain uses TRBV11-2 with TRBJ2-1; 10 positions match TRBD2. The CDR3: CASSPNLAGDYNEQFF. Written as DNA, the CDR3 is TGTGCCAGCAGCCCAAACCTAGCGGGGGACTACAATGAGCAGTTCTTC.